The sequence of this T cell receptor (beta chain) was determined in a study of T cells in Graves' hyperthyroidism and ophthalmopathy. The study, taken as a whole, reports: A model of 13 V-J features distinguished ophthalmopathy from stable hyperthyroidism.

Across 18 months, stable Graves' hyperthyroidism was marked by no progression to ophthalmopathy. The CDR3 runs to 17 residues. Trimming cost V 4 bases and J 6 bases; bases outside gene matches: 13. Germline V gene data show CDR1 as ENHRY and CDR2 as SYGVKD. What was amplified from RNA transcripts were TCR beta CDR3 regions. A first-round RT-PCR of the TCR CDR3 used the HTBI primer set. TCRdb processed the multiplex PCR reads anew with MiXCR; each CDR3 protein has one entry. The repertoire holds about 500,000 distinct CDR3 sequences, with about 15% as singletons. Notes on this clonotype: Its antigen is still unknown.

Input material: blood. The chain joins TRBV10-3 to TRBJ2-3; 10 bases agree with TRBD2. This sequence originates from a woman younger than 35 with Graves' hyperthyroidism. This CDR3 reads CAISGGLAGVALDTQYF. DNA of the CDR3: TGTGCCATCAGTGGTGGGCTAGCGGGAGTGGCACTTGATACGCAGTATTTT.